This T cell receptor beta chain is drawn from a study of cytomegalovirus exposure and HLA in healthy donors. Study-wide points: Highly shared variants forming one cluster were likely a sequencing artifact. TRBV6-2, TRBV6-3 and some other V segments were excluded as indistinguishable. A classifier reportedly called cytomegalovirus status with high sensitivity and specificity.

With 60 Vbeta and 13 Jbeta primers, the PCR was carried out. Assay: immunoSEQ multiplex PCR; the TCRdb copy retains only in-frame clones and omits some. There are about 280,000 clones in the sample; roughly 90% occur only once, and 2% to 3% lies in the top ten. Losses at the gene ends were 2 bases for V and 0 bases for J; bases not matched to a gene: 5. Per the germline V gene, CDR1 is GTSNPN and CDR2 is SVGIG (reference sequence). The CDR3 contains 16 residues. On this clone: The antigen remains unidentified.

Sequenced material: PBMCs. The chain employs TRBV30 and TRBJ2-5, with 11 bases that match TRBD2. This sequence was found in a young woman in good health and CMV-seronegative. The CDR3 nucleotides read TGTGCCTGGAGTCCACTAGCGGGGGTAAACCAAGAGACCCAGTACTTC. Protein sequence: CAWSPLAGVNQETQYF.